This T cell receptor (beta chain) was observed in a study of blood T cell repertoires in COVID-19. Study context: COVID-19 samples collected from the United States, Italy and Spain covered acute and convalescent phases.

CDR1 and CDR2 (germline): SGHDT, YYEEEE. V was pared by 4 bases and J by 0 bases, with 16 bases between. This CDR3 has 16 residues. Profiling relied on immunoSEQ multiplex PCR, and the TCRdb table lists in-frame clones only, not all of them. Altogether about 150,000 clones are present, 75% to 85% being singletons, with the ten largest covering over 4%. The receptor's source is a woman between 50 and 59 years old with acute or convalescent COVID-19. The rearrangement joins TRBV5-6 to TRBJ1-2; maybe TRBD1 (6 bases). Material: peripheral blood. The CDR3 coding sequence is TGTGCCAGCAGCGAGATGGGGGCAGCAGCTAACTATGGCTACACCTTC. It encodes CASSEMGAAANYGYTF.